The T cell receptor (beta chain) under discussion was sequenced for a study of cytomegalovirus exposure and HLA in healthy donors. The study ran its PCR with 60 Vbeta and 13 Jbeta primers. Here immunoSEQ multiplex PCR was the method, and the copy in TCRdb shows in-frame clones only, minus some. The sample gives around 110,000 clones, around 60% of which show up once; around 9.7% is in the top ten. This CDR3 region has 13 residues. V lost 2 bases and J lost 1, with 6 bases in between. Germline V gene lookup returns CDR1 KGHSH and CDR2 LQKENI. This sequence was found in a woman aged 40 to 50 in good health and CMV-seropositive. This chain links TRBV18 with TRBJ2-7; D gene ambiguous. Source material: PBMCs. CDR3 protein: CASSPVRSYEQYF. In DNA form, the CDR3 reads TGTGCCAGCTCACCAGTCAGATCCTACGAGCAGTACTTC.